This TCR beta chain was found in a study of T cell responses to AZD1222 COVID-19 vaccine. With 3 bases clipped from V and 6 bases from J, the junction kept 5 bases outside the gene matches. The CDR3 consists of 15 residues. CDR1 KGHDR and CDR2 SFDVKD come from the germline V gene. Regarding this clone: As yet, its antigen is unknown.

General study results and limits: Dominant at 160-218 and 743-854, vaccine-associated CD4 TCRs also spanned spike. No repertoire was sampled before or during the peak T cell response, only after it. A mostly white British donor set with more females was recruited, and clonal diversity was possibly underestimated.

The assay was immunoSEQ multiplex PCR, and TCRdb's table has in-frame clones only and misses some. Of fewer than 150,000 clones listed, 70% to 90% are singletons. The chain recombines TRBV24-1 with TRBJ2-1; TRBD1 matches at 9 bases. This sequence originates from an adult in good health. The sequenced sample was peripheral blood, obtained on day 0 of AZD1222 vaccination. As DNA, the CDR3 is TGTGCCACCAGTGATGCCGGGACAGGGCTCAATGAGCAGTTCTTC. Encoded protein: CATSDAGTGLNEQFF.